This T cell receptor beta chain was obtained from a study of T cells after yellow fever vaccination. Study conclusions and caveats: One caveat is that FACS-sorted repertoires could contain abundant clonotypes contaminating from the bulk population. Though it reached lower strength, the secondary response hit its peak faster, day 5 versus 15.

Conversion of TCR transcripts into cDNA relied on 5'RACE template switching, which added a universal primer site and UMIs. TCRdb passed the 5' RACE reads through MiXCR, listing each CDR3 protein once. The sample includes around 530,000 distinct CDR3 sequences, roughly a sixth of them seen just once. As concerns this clonotype: The antigen is undetermined.

The sample was PBMCs, taken 5 to 6 days after the first yellow fever vaccination. This receptor was identified in a man between 18 and 29 years old who received the YFV17D yellow fever vaccine.

For the CDR3, the DNA is TGTGCCAGTAGTGCAACGGACAGCCAAGAGACCCAGTACTTC. This translates into CASSATDSQETQYF. The genes are TRBV19 and TRBJ2-5; D possibly corresponds to TRBD1 (6 bases). Trimming stripped 5 bases from V and 1 base from J, with 11 bases between. The CDR3 is 14 amino acids. Germline V gene lookup returns CDR1 LNHDA and CDR2 SQIVND (reference sequence).